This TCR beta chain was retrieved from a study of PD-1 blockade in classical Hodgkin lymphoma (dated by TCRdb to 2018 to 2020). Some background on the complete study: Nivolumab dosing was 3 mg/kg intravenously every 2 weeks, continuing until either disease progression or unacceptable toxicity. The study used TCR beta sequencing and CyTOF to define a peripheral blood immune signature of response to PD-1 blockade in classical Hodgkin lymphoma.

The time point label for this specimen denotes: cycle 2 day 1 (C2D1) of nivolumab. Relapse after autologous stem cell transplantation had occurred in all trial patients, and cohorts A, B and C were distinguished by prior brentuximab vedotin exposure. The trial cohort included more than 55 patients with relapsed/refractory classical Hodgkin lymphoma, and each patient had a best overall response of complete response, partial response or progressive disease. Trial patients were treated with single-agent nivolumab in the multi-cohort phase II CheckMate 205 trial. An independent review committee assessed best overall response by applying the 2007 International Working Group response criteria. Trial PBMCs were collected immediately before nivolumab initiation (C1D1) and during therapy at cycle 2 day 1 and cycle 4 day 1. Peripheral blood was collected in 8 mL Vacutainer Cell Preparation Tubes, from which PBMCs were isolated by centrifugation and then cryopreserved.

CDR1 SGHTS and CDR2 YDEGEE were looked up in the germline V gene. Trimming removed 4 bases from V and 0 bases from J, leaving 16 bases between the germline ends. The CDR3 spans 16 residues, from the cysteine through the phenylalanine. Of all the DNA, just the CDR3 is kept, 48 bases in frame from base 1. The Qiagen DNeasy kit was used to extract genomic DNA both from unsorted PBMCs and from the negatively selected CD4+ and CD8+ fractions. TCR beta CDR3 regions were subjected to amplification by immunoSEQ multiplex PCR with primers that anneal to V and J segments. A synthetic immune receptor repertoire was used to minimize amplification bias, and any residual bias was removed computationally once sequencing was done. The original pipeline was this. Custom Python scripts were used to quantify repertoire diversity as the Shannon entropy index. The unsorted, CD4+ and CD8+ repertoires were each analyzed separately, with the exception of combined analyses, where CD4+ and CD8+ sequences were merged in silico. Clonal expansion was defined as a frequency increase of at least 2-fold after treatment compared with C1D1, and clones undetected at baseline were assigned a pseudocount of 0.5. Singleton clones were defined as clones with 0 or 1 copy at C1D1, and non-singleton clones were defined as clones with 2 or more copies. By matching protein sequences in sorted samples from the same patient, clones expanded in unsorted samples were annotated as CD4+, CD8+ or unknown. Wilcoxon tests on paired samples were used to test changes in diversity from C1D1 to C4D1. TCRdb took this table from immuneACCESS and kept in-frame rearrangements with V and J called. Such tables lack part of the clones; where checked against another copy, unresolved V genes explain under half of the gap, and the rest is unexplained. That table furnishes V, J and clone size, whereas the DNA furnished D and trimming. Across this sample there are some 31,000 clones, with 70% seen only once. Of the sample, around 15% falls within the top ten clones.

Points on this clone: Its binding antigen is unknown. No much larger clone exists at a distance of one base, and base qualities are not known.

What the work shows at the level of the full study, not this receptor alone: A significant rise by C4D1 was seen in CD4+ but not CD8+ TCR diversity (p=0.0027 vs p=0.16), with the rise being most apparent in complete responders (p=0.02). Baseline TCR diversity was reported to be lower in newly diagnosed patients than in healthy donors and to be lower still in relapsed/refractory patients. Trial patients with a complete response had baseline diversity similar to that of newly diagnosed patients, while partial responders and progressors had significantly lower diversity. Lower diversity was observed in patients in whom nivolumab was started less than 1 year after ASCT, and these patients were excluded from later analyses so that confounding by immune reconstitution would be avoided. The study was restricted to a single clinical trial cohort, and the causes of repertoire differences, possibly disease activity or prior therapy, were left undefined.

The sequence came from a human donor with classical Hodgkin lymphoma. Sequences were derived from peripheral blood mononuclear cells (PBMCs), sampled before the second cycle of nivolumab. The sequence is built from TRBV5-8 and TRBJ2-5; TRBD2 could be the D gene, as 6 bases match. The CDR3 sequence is CASSQSSGVYQETQYF. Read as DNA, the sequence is TGTGCCAGCAGCCAAAGCTCGGGGGTGTACCAAGAGACCCAGTACTTC.